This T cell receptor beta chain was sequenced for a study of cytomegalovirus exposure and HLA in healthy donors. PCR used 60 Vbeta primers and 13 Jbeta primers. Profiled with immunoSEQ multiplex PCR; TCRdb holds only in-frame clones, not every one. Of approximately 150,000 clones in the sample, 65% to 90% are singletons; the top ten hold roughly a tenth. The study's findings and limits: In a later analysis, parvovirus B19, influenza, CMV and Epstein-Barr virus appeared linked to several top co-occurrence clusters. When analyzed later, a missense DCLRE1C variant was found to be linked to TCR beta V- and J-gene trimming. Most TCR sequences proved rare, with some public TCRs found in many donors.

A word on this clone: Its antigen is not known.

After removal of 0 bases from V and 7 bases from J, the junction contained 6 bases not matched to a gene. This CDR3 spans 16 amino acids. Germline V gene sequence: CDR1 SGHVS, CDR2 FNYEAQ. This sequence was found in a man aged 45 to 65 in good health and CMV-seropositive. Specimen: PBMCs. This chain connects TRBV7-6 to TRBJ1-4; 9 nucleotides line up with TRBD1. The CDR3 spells CASSLAVTGGGEKLFF. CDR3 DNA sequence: TGTGCCAGCAGCTTAGCGGTCACAGGGGGCGGTGAAAAACTGTTTTTT.